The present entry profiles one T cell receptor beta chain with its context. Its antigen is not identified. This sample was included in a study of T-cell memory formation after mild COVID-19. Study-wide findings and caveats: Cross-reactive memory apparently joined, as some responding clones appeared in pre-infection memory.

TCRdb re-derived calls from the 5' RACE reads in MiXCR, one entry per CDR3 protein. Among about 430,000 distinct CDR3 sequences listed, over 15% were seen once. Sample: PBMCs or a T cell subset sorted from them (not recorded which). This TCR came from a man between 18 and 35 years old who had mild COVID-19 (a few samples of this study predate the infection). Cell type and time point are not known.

The CDR3 coding sequence is TGTGCCAGCCCAGCTGCGTTTGAAGCTTTCTTT. Its protein is CASPAAFEAFF. The chain couples TRBV6-1 to TRBJ1-1; no firm D call. This CDR3 is 11 amino acids long. Germline V gene lookup returns CDR1 MNHNS and CDR2 SASEGT. V lost 8 bases and J lost 7, with 11 bases in between.